This T cell receptor (beta chain) was captured in a study of CD8+ T cells in alopecia areata. Study outcomes and limitations: For patients receiving tofacitinib, scalp clonality and expanded CD8+ clones among the top 100 significantly decreased. In scalp and blood, many expanded lesional clones persisted during tofacitinib. Lesional scalp displayed greater clonality than normal scalp, most notably in alopecia totalis/universalis.

CDR1 and CDR2 from the germline V gene are SQVTM and ANQGSEA. The CDR3 sequence is 14 residues long. The V and J ends lost 6 bases and 3 bases, in that order; junction bases with no gene match: 7. As for this clone: Its target is not known.

Following RNA extraction, reverse transcription yielded cDNA that acted as the sequencing template. Sequencing used immunoSEQ multiplex PCR; TCRdb keeps in-frame clones, though not all of them. Of some 200,000 clones listed, roughly 53% are singletons. Treatment noted: oral pan-JAK inhibitor, 5-10 mg twice daily. Alopecia areata patients had lesional scalp punch biopsies and peripheral blood taken from them. The genes are TRBV29-1 and TRBJ2-5; 10 nucleotides line up with TRBD1. The TCR sequence derives from a human donor with alopecia areata. The material sequenced was CD8+ T cells sorted from blood, taken at week 24, from a patient treated with tofacitinib. The CDR3 protein is CSVVPTGGEETQYF. CDR3 in DNA: TGCAGCGTAGTCCCGACAGGGGGCGAAGAGACCCAGTACTTC.